The TCR beta chain described here comes from a study of cytomegalovirus exposure and HLA in healthy donors. Study-wide findings and caveats: The number of N-insertions in an Asian-associated ancestry cluster was reportedly below the 666-donor mean in a later analysis. Published work reported that the classifier diagnosed cytomegalovirus status with high specificity and sensitivity. Per a later analysis, about 17,000 TCR beta sequences showed association with HLA alleles at 0.05 false discovery rate.

Though nominally healthy at sampling, donors likely had unrecorded immune exposures. 60 Vbeta and 13 Jbeta primers were used in PCR. Measured with immunoSEQ multiplex PCR; TCRdb has only the in-frame clones, and not every one. The data contain about 170,000 clones, over 80% of them seen just once; the ten biggest clones take up around 4.1%. CDR1 and CDR2 (germline): LGHNA, YNFKEQ. The V gene end was trimmed by 2 bases and the J gene end by 6 bases; junction bases not matched to a gene: 7. The CDR3 spans 15 residues. For this clone: The antigen is undetermined.

This sequence was found in a woman aged 50 to 60 in good health and CMV-seropositive. The source material was PBMCs. V is TRBV4-2 and J is TRBJ1-2, with 9 positions matching TRBD1. The CDR3 region is CASSQPDRGRNGYTF. The CDR3, as DNA: TGTGCCAGCAGCCAACCCGACAGGGGGAGGAATGGCTACACCTTC.